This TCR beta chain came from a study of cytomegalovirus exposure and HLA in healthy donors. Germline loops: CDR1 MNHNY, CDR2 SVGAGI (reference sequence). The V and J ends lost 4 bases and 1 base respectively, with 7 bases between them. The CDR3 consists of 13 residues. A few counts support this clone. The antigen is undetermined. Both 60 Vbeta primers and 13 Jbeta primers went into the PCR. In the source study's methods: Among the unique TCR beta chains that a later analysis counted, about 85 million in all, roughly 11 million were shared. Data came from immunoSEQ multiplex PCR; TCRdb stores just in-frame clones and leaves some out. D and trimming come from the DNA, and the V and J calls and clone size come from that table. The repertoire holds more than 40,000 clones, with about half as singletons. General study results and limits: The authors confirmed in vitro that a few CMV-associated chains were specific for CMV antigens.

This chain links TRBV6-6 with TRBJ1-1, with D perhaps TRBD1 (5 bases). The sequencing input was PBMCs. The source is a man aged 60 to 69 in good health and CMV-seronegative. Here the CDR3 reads CASSLGQNTEAFF. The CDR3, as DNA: TGTGCCAGCAGTTTAGGACAGAACACTGAAGCTTTCTTT.